Below, 4 T cell receptor beta chains from the same sample are listed, as sequenced in a study of early T cells in non-severe SARS-CoV-2 infection. TCRdb re-derived calls from the 5' RACE reads in MiXCR, one entry per CDR3 protein. Of about 53,000 distinct CDR3 sequences listed, about 12% are singletons. This material consisted of whole blood, taken at baseline. The receptor source for this set is an adult who was a healthcare worker with PCR-confirmed SARS-CoV-2 infection or an uninfected control (not recorded which).

Ten or more counts support this clonotype. The chain uses TRBV20-1 and TRBJ2-7, with 11 bases identical to TRBD2. V shed 0 bases, J shed 5 bases, and the junction held 12 bases outside the gene matches. The germline CDR1 and CDR2 sequences are DFQATT and SNEGSKA (reference sequence). CDR3 length: 17 amino acids. CDR3 coding DNA: TGCAGTGCTAGAGATCAACTCGGTAGCGGGAGGGTTAACGAGCAGTACTTC. Protein product: CSARDQLGSGRVNEQYF.

This clonotype showed up many times. V and J are TRBV12-3 or TRBV12-4 and TRBJ1-5; D perhaps matches TRBD1 (5 bases). Deletions cut 6 bases from V and 3 bases from J, with 6 bases between. There are 12 residues in the CDR3. The CDR3 DNA follows: TGTGCCAGCAGAGGGACCAATCAGCCCCAGCATTTT. Protein: CASRGTNQPQHF.

The chain combines TRBV20-1 with TRBJ2-3; D remains unclear. CDR1 DFQATT and CDR2 SNEGSKA come from the germline V gene (reference sequence). This CDR3 has 12 residues. V lost 0 bases and J 2 bases, leaving 3 bases between the germline ends. Here the CDR3 DNA reads TGCAGTGCTAGAGAACTCACAGATACGCAGTATTTT. As protein: CSARELTDTQYF.

This clonotype is deemed medium-sized (0.01 to 0.1%). The J gene is TRBJ2-1, the V gene TRBV20-1, with TRBD2 matching 11 bases. The germline CDR1 and CDR2 sequences are DFQATT and SNEGSKA (reference sequence). Trimming cost V 3 bases and J 4 bases; bases outside gene matches: 2. The CDR3 has 14 residues. The CDR3 DNA sequence: TGCAGTGCTAGGGGACTAGCGGAGTACAATGAGCAGTTCTTC. It encodes CSARGLAEYNEQFF.